Below, 21 T cell receptor beta chains from the same sample are listed, as sequenced in a study of T cell repertoires in cytomegalovirus infection. TCRdb called the reads again in MiXCR, with one record for every CDR3 protein. This table has about 490,000 distinct CDR3 sequences, more than 15% appearing once. Material for sequencing was CD8+ T cells from PBMCs. These receptors came from a human donor in good health (CMV status not recorded). Some clones in this sample may be carry-over from other donors' samples.

This clonotype was detected many times. The genes are TRBV12-3 or TRBV12-4 and TRBJ2-2, with a possible D match to TRBD1 (7 bases). The CDR3 sequence is 14 residues long. Trimming cost V 5 bases and J 3 bases, with 10 bases left between them. The CDR3 is CASSAGQYTGELFF. CDR3 in DNA: TGTGCCAGCAGTGCGGGACAGTACACCGGGGAGCTGTTTTTT.

The chain is built from TRBV19 and TRBJ1-2; 9 bases map to TRBD1. Germline V gene data show CDR1 as LNHDA and CDR2 as SQIVND (reference sequence). This CDR3 contains 16 residues. Trimming took 3 bases from V and 2 from J; bases not matched to a gene: 7. The CDR3 coding sequence is TGTGCCAGTAGTATCCTCCGGGACAGGGTGAACTATGGCTACACCTTC. Encoded protein: CASSILRDRVNYGYTF.

This chain connects TRBV29-1 to TRBJ1-2; D is possibly TRBD1 (5 bases). The CDR3 covers 14 residues. The germline gives CDR1 SQVTM, CDR2 ANQGSEA. V was trimmed by 0 bases and J by 8 bases, leaving 16 bases between them. The CDR3 reads CSVEDLGGSGGYTF. For the CDR3, the DNA is TGCAGCGTTGAAGATCTTGGGGGGTCAGGAGGCTACACCTTC.

This clonotype was observed at least ten times. J is TRBJ2-2 and V is TRBV28; the D gene could be TRBD1 or TRBD2 (5 bases each). The germline V gene encodes CDR1 MDHEN and CDR2 SYDVKM. The CDR3 runs 17 residues. The V gene lost 7 bases and the J gene lost 0 bases, with 18 bases spanning the gap. CDR3 sequence reads: CASTVIPGRTNTGELFF. The CDR3 DNA is TGTGCCAGCACCGTTATCCCGGGACGGACGAACACCGGGGAGCTGTTTTTT.

The V call is TRBV15, the J call TRBJ2-1, with 10 bases lining up with TRBD2. V lost 3 bases, J lost 8 bases, and 13 bases stayed unmatched. The CDR3 is 17 residues long. The V gene's germline CDR1 is LNHNV and CDR2 YYDKDF (reference sequence). The CDR3 region has the DNA TGTGCCACCAGCAGGACCGGGAAGCGGGGGGGCCGGGATGAGCAGTTCTTC. This gives the protein CATSRTGKRGGRDEQFF.

This sequence joins TRBV19 and TRBJ1-1; possible D gene TRBD1, 5 bases. Germline assignment: CDR1 LNHDA and CDR2 SQIVND (reference sequence). The CDR3 extends over 15 amino acids. Trimming left V 5 bases short and J 3 bases short, with 16 bases between. Here the CDR3 reads CASSLTGTSYTEAFF. Here the CDR3 DNA reads TGTGCCAGTAGTCTGACCGGGACCTCTTACACTGAAGCTTTCTTT.

This clonotype was seen only a few times. The chain couples TRBV27 to TRBJ1-1, with TRBD1 matching over 7 bases. With V trimmed by 5 bases and J by 1 base, 7 bases remained unmatched. This CDR3 contains 15 residues. The germline V gene encodes CDR1 MNHEY and CDR2 SMNVEV (reference sequence). Here the CDR3 reads CASSPRQGGNTEAFF. CDR3 DNA: TGTGCCAGCAGTCCCCGACAGGGCGGGAACACTGAAGCTTTCTTT.

CDR3 loop: CATSRAQGNSPLHF. The CDR3, as DNA: TGTGCCACCAGCAGAGCCCAGGGGAATTCACCCCTCCACTTT. V usage is TRBV15 and J usage is TRBJ1-6; D may be TRBD1 (6 bases). Trimming took off 1 base at V and 7 bases at J, with 8 bases between the two ends. CDR1 and CDR2 (germline): LNHNV, YYDKDF (reference sequence). CDR3 size: 14 residues.

With respect to this clonotype: Likely a read error: the CDR3 ends without its conserved phenylalanine or tryptophan. The chain combines TRBV15 with TRBJ2-6; D possibly corresponds to TRBD1 (5 bases). V lost 3 bases to trimming and J lost 1 base, with 13 bases between them. Germline values: CDR1 LNHNV, CDR2 YYDKDF (reference sequence). The CDR3 has 17 amino acids. CDR3 loop: CATSRERAGSGANVLTL. In DNA form, the CDR3 reads TGTGCCACCAGCAGGGAGAGAGCAGGGTCTGGGGCCAACGTCCTGACTTTA.

The V gene is TRBV5-5, the J gene TRBJ2-5; D may be TRBD2 (5 bases). This CDR3 has 13 residues. Germline V CDR1 and CDR2: SGHKS, YYEKEE (reference sequence). Trimming cost V 1 base and J 5 bases, with 9 bases left between them. Here the CDR3 DNA reads TGTGCCAGCAGCTTGATAGCGCTGGAGACCCAGTACTTC. Amino acid sequence: CASSLIALETQYF.

In this sample, this clonotype turned up a few times. The chain carries TRBV9 and TRBJ2-3, with TRBD2 identical over 10 bases. This CDR3 spans 16 amino acids. J lost 5 bases, V lost 3 bases, and 9 bases had no gene match. Germline V gene data show CDR1 as SGDLS and CDR2 as YYNGEE. The CDR3 sequence is CASSELGAGGRDTQYF. The CDR3 DNA follows: TGTGCCAGCAGCGAGCTCGGAGCGGGGGGGCGAGATACGCAGTATTTT.

This clonotype was picked up many times. V gene TRBV15 combines with J gene TRBJ2-7; D is perhaps TRBD2 (5 bases). This CDR3 spans 12 amino acids. V was pared by 5 bases and J by 3 bases, with 8 bases between. Germline-derived CDR1 and CDR2 are LNHNV and YYDKDF (reference sequence). The CDR3 loop reads CATSRAGYEQYF. The CDR3 DNA reads TGTGCCACCAGCCGGGCGGGCTACGAGCAGTACTTC.

A few counts support this clonotype. The chain uses TRBV7-9 and TRBJ2-1; TRBD1 aligns across 7 bases. The CDR3 consists of 15 residues. CDR1 and CDR2 from the germline V gene are SEHNR and FQNEAQ (reference sequence). Trimming cost V 5 bases and J 1 base; bases outside gene matches: 5. This chain's CDR3 is CASSAQGVSYNEQFF. For the CDR3, the DNA is TGTGCCAGCAGCGCCCAGGGGGTGTCCTACAATGAGCAGTTCTTC.

This clonotype came up many times. The V gene is TRBV6-1, the J gene TRBJ2-1; the D is unclear. Trimming took 6 bases from V and 6 from J, leaving 15 bases between them. The CDR3 length is 14 residues. Looked up from germline, CDR1 is MNHNS and CDR2 is SASEGT. CDR3 protein: CASSPYLGSNEQFF. The CDR3 DNA follows: TGTGCCAGCAGCCCCTATTTGGGGTCCAATGAGCAGTTCTTC.

This clonotype was seen many times. The chain employs TRBV7-6 and TRBJ2-7; D remains ambiguous. The CDR3 has 15 residues. Germline V CDR1 and CDR2: SGHVS, FNYEAQ. Between the trimmed V and J ends, which lost 5 bases and 5 bases, there was a span of 19 bases. CDR3 in amino acids: CASSRKIGLSHEQYF. The CDR3 DNA sequence: TGTGCCAGCAGCCGCAAAATAGGGTTGTCGCACGAGCAGTACTTC.

The chain is built from TRBV5-1 and TRBJ1-1; no reliable D call. Between the trimmed V and J ends, which lost 2 bases and 5 bases, there was a span of 10 bases. CDR1 is SGHRS and CDR2 is YFSETQ in the germline V gene. The CDR3 is 13 residues long. The DNA for the CDR3 is TGCGCCAGCAGCTTTAACCTTGAGACTGAAGCTTTCTTT. Its translation: CASSFNLETEAFF.

CDR3 sequence: CASSQDAPETVYNEQFF. The CDR3 DNA reads TGCGCCAGCAGCCAAGACGCCCCCGAGACGGTATACAATGAGCAGTTCTTC. This rearrangement joins TRBV4-1 to TRBJ2-1; D gene unclear. CDR3 length equals 17 residues. V was cut by 0 bases and J by 4 bases, with 16 bases left in between. CDR1 is MGHRA, CDR2 YSYEKL, per germline.

This clonotype came up once. A much larger clonotype is one base distant, so this may be a read error. J is TRBJ2-1 and V is TRBV7-6; 10 nucleotides agree with TRBD2. CDR1 is SGHVS and CDR2 is FNYEAQ in the germline V gene. The CDR3 is 13 residues long. With 11 bases clipped from V and 4 bases from J, the junction kept 5 bases outside the gene matches. CDR3 nucleotides: TGTGCCGGCGTAGCGGGGGGTTACAATGAGCAGTTCTTC. It codes for CAGVAGGYNEQFF.

The chain employs TRBV5-5 and TRBJ1-3; D gene unclear. CDR1 and CDR2 (germline): SGHKS, YYEKEE (reference sequence). This CDR3 has 13 amino acids. Trimming took off 4 bases at V and 2 bases at J, with 7 bases between the two ends. CDR3 in amino acids: CASSHGAGNTIYF. The CDR3, as DNA: TGTGCCAGCAGCCATGGGGCTGGAAACACCATATATTTT.

This clonotype was recorded at least ten times. This chain uses TRBV7-9 with TRBJ2-3, with 7 positions matching TRBD1. V gave up 1 base and J gave up 0 bases; unmatched junction bases: 13. Germline CDR1 reads SEHNR; CDR2 reads FQNEAQ (reference sequence). The CDR3 spans 19 residues. The CDR3 DNA is TGTGCCAGCAGCTTAGGGTTGTCACGCCGGGACAGAAGCACAGATACGCAGTATTTT. Translated, it gives CASSLGLSRRDRSTDTQYF.

This clonotype was seen at least ten times. The chain employs TRBV7-9 and TRBJ2-3; D is uncertain. The CDR3 has 14 amino acids. V was shortened by 0 bases and J by 1 base, with 5 bases between the two germline ends. Germline V CDR1 and CDR2: SEHNR, FQNEAQ (reference sequence). Here the CDR3 reads CASSLAIGTDTQYF. The CDR3 nucleotides read TGTGCCAGCAGCTTAGCGATCGGCACAGATACGCAGTATTTT.